The 15 T cell receptor beta chains below were found in one sample sequenced in a study of blood T cell repertoires in COVID-19 (dated by TCRdb to between 2020 and 2021). Library method: the immunoSEQ multiplex PCR assay. The immuneACCESS repertoire file appears here via TCRdb, limited to in-frame rearrangements. These files lack a portion of the clones; in checked studies, under half of the deficit traces to unresolved V genes, and the cause of the others is not known. Across this sample there are 200,000 or so clones, with 70% to 90% seen only once. The top ten hold 4.5% to 6% of the sample. Material: peripheral blood. These receptors all come from a woman aged 70-85 years with active or convalescent COVID-19.

The chain employs TRBV6-6 and TRBJ2-5; 14 nucleotides match TRBD2. Germline V lookup: CDR1 MNHNY, CDR2 SVGAGI (reference sequence). This CDR3 contains 18 residues. The V segment lost 5 bases and the J segment 7 bases; nucleotides outside the gene matches: 15. The CDR3, as DNA: TGTGCCAGCAGTCCCGAACTAGGACTAGCGGGAGGTAGGACGACCCAGTACTTC. As protein: CASSPELGLAGGRTTQYF.

The chain joins TRBV24-1 to TRBJ1-2, with 7 nucleotides matching TRBD1. The V gene's germline CDR1 is KGHDR and CDR2 SFDVKD. V trimming: 3 bases; J trimming: 8 bases; junction bases outside the gene matches: 11. The CDR3 is made up of 15 amino acids. CDR3 residues: CATSDGARGAAGYTF. DNA of the CDR3: TGTGCCACCAGTGATGGTGCCAGGGGGGCGGCAGGCTACACCTTC.

The sample holds one count of this clone. The chain joins TRBV6-6 to TRBJ2-5, with 8 bases fitting TRBD2. The CDR3 spans 15 residues. Germline trimming cut 2 bases from V and 5 bases from J; bases unmatched to any gene: 7. Germline-derived CDR1 and CDR2 are MNHNY and SVGAGI (reference sequence). In DNA form, the CDR3 reads TGTGCCAGCAGTTACGAGGGGACTAGTGCTGAGACCCAGTACTTC. It is translated as CASSYEGTSAETQYF.

This clone has a handful of counts. The rearrangement joins TRBV6-1 to TRBJ1-2; 8 bases line up with TRBD1. This CDR3 comprises 16 residues. After removal of 2 bases from V and 4 bases from J, the junction contained 9 bases not matched to a gene. Germline-derived CDR1 and CDR2 are MNHNS and SASEGT. CDR3 bases: TGTGCCAGCAGTGAAACACAGGGGGTAGGCCCCTATGGCTACACCTTC. Translated, it gives CASSETQGVGPYGYTF.

The chain joins TRBV5-1 to TRBJ2-1, with 11 bases matching TRBD2. In germline, CDR1 is SGHRS, CDR2 YFSETQ. The CDR3 loop spans 16 amino acids. Trimming at V came to 2 bases and at J to 9 bases, leaving 10 bases not matched to a gene. In DNA form, the CDR3 reads TGCGCCAGCAGCTTTGGCGATAGCGGGAGGGCGGCTGAGCAGTTCTTC. It yields the protein CASSFGDSGRAAEQFF. Full variable domain (missing parts from reference TRBV5-1 and TRBJ2-1): KAGVTQTPRYLIKTRGQQVTLSCSPISGHRSVSWYQQTPGQGLQFLFEYFSETQRNKGNFPGRFSGRQFSNSRSEMNVSTLELGDSALYLCASSFGDSGRAAEQFFGPGTRLTVL.

The chain employs TRBV3-1 (or the pseudogene TRBV3-2) and TRBJ1-6; TRBD1 aligns across 12 bases. CDR3 length: 19 residues. The trim removed 4 bases at V and 7 bases at J, leaving 14 bases unmatched. Germline V lookup: CDR1 LGHDT, CDR2 YNNKEL (reference sequence). The CDR3 bases are TGTGCCAGCAGCCCTACCGGGACAGGGGGCGCGGGGGGAAATTCACCCCTCCACTTT. This encodes CASSPTGTGGAGGNSPLHF.

In this sample, this clone turned up once. The genes are TRBV10-3 and TRBJ2-5, with 7 bases matching TRBD1. The ends lost 4 bases at V and 1 base at J; junction bases unmatched: 0. This CDR3 has 13 amino acids. Germline V CDR1 and CDR2: ENHRY, SYGVKD. The CDR3 nucleotides read TGTGCCATCAGTGGGACAGGCCAAGAGACCCAGTACTTC. It is translated as CAISGTGQETQYF.

The V and J genes are TRBV13 and TRBJ2-1; a weak D match, TRBD2 (6 bases). The CDR3 contains 14 residues. Germline V lookup: CDR1 PRHDT, CDR2 FYEKMQ (reference sequence). V was shortened by 6 bases and J by 5 bases, with 14 bases between the two germline ends. As DNA, the CDR3 is TGTGCCAGCAGGGTGGAGGGCCTCAACAATGAGCAGTTCTTC. Protein sequence: CASRVEGLNNEQFF.

The rearrangement uses TRBV28 and TRBJ2-5, with TRBD2 matching over 11 bases. Trimming took 5 bases from V and 5 from J; bases not matched to a gene: 7. Germline assignment: CDR1 MDHEN and CDR2 SYDVKM. The CDR3 runs to 15 residues. DNA of the CDR3: TGTGCCAGCAGTCCGCTAGCGGGAGGATGGGAGACCCAGTACTTC. Translation: CASSPLAGGWETQYF.

The genes are TRBV7-9 and TRBJ2-7; TRBD2 matches 10 bases. The CDR3 loop spans 14 amino acids. Germline CDR1 is SEHNR and CDR2 is FQNEAQ (reference sequence). With V trimmed by 3 bases and J by 3 bases, 2 bases remained unmatched. In DNA, the CDR3 is TGTGCCAGCAGCTTTACTAGCGGGAACTACGAGCAGTACTTC. It encodes CASSFTSGNYEQYF.

This rearrangement joins TRBV10-3 to TRBJ2-1; TRBD2 matches at 10 bases. The V gene end was trimmed by 7 bases and the J gene end by 0 bases; junction bases not matched to a gene: 12. The CDR3 totals 18 residues. Germline V gives CDR1 ENHRY, CDR2 SYGVKD. In DNA form, the CDR3 reads TGTGCCATCATCTTATCCAGCGGGAGGGTTAGCTCCTACAATGAGCAGTTCTTC. Translating gives CAIILSSGRVSSYNEQFF.

The rearrangement joins TRBV5-1 to TRBJ1-4; 10 positions match TRBD1. Germline V gene lookup returns CDR1 SGHRS and CDR2 YFSETQ. J gave up 8 bases and V 7 bases, and 5 bases lay outside the gene matches. This CDR3 region has 13 residues. CDR3 nucleotide sequence: TGCGCCAGCTGCGGGACAGGGGTGGAAAAACTGTTTTTT. Amino acid sequence: CASCGTGVEKLFF.

The chain uses TRBV28 and TRBJ1-2, with a weak D call TRBD1 (6 bases). The CDR3 loop spans 13 amino acids. From germline, CDR1 is MDHEN and CDR2 SYDVKM. Trimming took 7 bases from V and 7 from J, leaving 16 bases between them. CDR3 region: CASISLDSLGYTF. CDR3 DNA sequence: TGTGCCAGCATCTCTTTGGACAGTCTTGGCTACACCTTC.

The chain employs TRBV5-4 and TRBJ2-3, with no clear D. The CDR3 length is 14 residues. Trimming cost V 4 bases and J 3 bases, with 12 bases left between them. Per the germline V gene, CDR1 is SGHNT and CDR2 is YYREEE (reference sequence). CDR3 nucleotides: TGTGCCAGCAGCCTTGAACAGATAACAGATACGCAGTATTTT. The encoded protein is CASSLEQITDTQYF.

J is TRBJ2-7 and V is TRBV7-3; D possibly corresponds to TRBD2 (7 bases). V shed 5 bases and J shed 5 bases, with 16 bases lying between them. This CDR3 contains 14 residues. Germline V gives CDR1 SGHTA, CDR2 FQGTGA. CDR3 amino acids: CASSLGQRGDEQYF. In DNA, the CDR3 is TGTGCCAGCAGCCTTGGACAGCGGGGAGACGAGCAGTACTTC. The variable domain in full, with the rest retrieved from reference TRBV7-3 and TRBJ2-7, is GAGVSQTPSNKVTEKGKYVELRCDPISGHTALYWYRQSLGQGPEFLIYFQGTGAADDSGLPNDRFFAVRPEGSVSTLKIQRTERGDSAVYLCASSLGQRGDEQYFGPGTRLTVT.